This T cell receptor (beta chain) was identified in a study of shared clonotypes between healthy human individuals (dated by TCRdb to the early 2020s). For the study in its entirety: The cohort comprised a couple of women and a few men aged 18 to 49 years. For each donor, three plates each were used for CD4 naive and CD4 memory, two plates were used for CD8 naive, and one plate was used for CD8 memory. To estimate repertoire size and how much clonotypes are shared between individuals, the study performed deep sequencing of blood TCR repertoires from about 5 healthy adults. Libraries were prepared and TCR repertoires were sequenced by different laboratories using diverse techniques, in order to increase sequencing depth and limit assay-specific biases. Each donor's leukapheresis produced roughly between roughly 0.9 and 8.9 billion PBMCs. Study-wide findings and limitations: Sampling was limited to blood, and TCR repertoires in tissue likely differ from TCR repertoires in blood. When several donors were compared, the shared fraction of clonotypes was around 5% for naive CD4, approximately 3.5% for naive CD8, 2% to 2.5% for memory CD4, and around 0.4% for memory CD8. Rarefaction of sorted-subset datasets indicated incomplete sequencing despite the large sequencing depth. Pairwise subsampling indicated that sequencing depth was expected to affect the degree of clonotype sharing among donors. Higher generation probabilities were observed for clonotypes shared by all four sorted-subset donors than for non-shared clonotypes. The small number of donors limited the genetic and exposure-history diversity represented. Naive subsets generally had larger estimated clonotype richness than memory subsets did.

Using the deep immunoSEQ assay, TCR CDR3 regions were amplified from genomic DNA by multiplex PCR. For each cell subset, the extracted genomic DNA was distributed evenly across all wells of several immunoSEQ 96-well plates, and each plate served as one replicate. For sorted subsets, approximately 190 ng genomic DNA, equal to 30,000 or so T cell genomes, was loaded into each replicate PCR. Purified libraries were quantified with a Qubit 3.0 fluorometer, sized on a Bioanalyzer 2100, and re-quantified with the KAPA Library Quantification kit. Each immunoSEQ 96-well plate was sequenced on its own single-read 150-cycle Illumina NextSeq 550 flow cell. As for the original processing: Because the immunoSEQ output held only junctional sequences and lacked quality scores, the filtering could not match the filtering applied to full-length reads. To assign V/J genes and CDR3, sequences were annotated against IMGT germline references using PyIR, a Python wrapper for IgBLAST v1.9. Reads with weak V/J assignments (E-value above 1e-6), missing CDR3, stop codons, out-of-frame junctions, or ambiguous translated residues were removed. A V3J clonotype was defined by an identical inferred V gene, J gene, and CDR3 amino acid sequence. To compute the percentage overlap between repertoires, the number of shared unique clonotypes was divided by the size of the smaller repertoire. Three approaches were used to assess repertoire richness: RTK rarefaction, the Chao1 estimator, and Recon v2.1 estimates of unobserved clonotypes. Generation probabilities for all TCRbeta clonotypes obtained by the gDNA method from a handful of donors were computed using OLGA. TCRdb mirrors the immuneACCESS table, restricted to in-frame sequences. Some clones are absent from its copies; in checked studies, under half trace to an unresolved V gene, and the reason for the others is unknown. The DNA gave D and trimming, while V, J and clone size come from that table. Present in this sample are roughly 300,000 clones, roughly 84% of which were seen just once. Around 15% of the sample comes from the top ten.

The donors were healthy, HIV-negative adults who had no recently reported acute infections or vaccinations. Only Caucasian adults living in Nashville, Tennessee, USA were represented among the donors. CD8 memory samples were composed of magnetically selected CD45RO+ cells combined with CCR7-negative CD45RA+ effector memory (TemRA) cells. Blood was collected by leukapheresis, and PBMCs were isolated by Ficoll-Histopaque density gradient centrifugation and then cryopreserved in liquid nitrogen vapor phase. Analytical flow cytometry was used to check the purity and quantity of every magnetically sorted T cell population. Each sorted fraction had its genomic DNA isolated and then quantified by UV absorbance on a Nanodrop 2000c. Trimming removed 0 bases from V and 3 bases from J; the gene matches leave 2 bases unexplained. CDR1 and CDR2 were assigned from the germline V gene as SGHTA and FQGNSA. The CDR3 measures 14 amino acids from cysteine to phenylalanine. Only CDR3 DNA is held: 42 bases, read in frame from base 1.

Comments on this clone: Its cognate antigen has yet to be identified. No base-level quality is on record; no much larger clone is a single base apart.

The sequencing input was memory CD8+ T cells sorted from blood. The cell subset or site label for this specimen denotes: CD45RO+ cells pooled with CCR7-negative TemRA cells. In this chain, TRBV7-2 is recombined with TRBJ2-7, with 7 bases aligning to TRBD2. The origin of this receptor is a man aged 18 to 35 in good health. CDR3 protein: CASSLAGGLYEQYF. The base sequence is TGTGCCAGCAGCTTAGCGGGAGGGCTCTACGAGCAGTACTTC.